Listed below are T cell receptor beta chains from one sample, sequenced in a study of cytomegalovirus exposure and HLA in healthy donors. Produced via immunoSEQ multiplex PCR; TCRdb's table is partial and in-frame only. The sample lists about 240,000 clones, around 81% occurring once. Sequences were obtained from PBMCs. The receptors here all came from a woman in her sixties or seventies in good health and CMV-seropositive. CDR3s include the opening cysteine and the closing phenylalanine or tryptophan. D genes are given only for firm matches. A clone size is listed for some rows: how often the clone was seen (once, few, many), or a class if it is expanded.

- - TRBJ2-1 10 TRBV20-1 CSASRNEQFF TGCAGTGCTAGCAGGAACGAGCAGTTCTTC
few TRBD1 TRBJ1-2 14 TRBV5-6 CASSLSQGGHGYTF TGTGCCAGCAGCTTGAGTCAAGGGGGCCATGGCTACACCTTC
- - TRBJ2-3 16 TRBV4-2 CASSQEVGRATDTQYF TGTGCCAGCAGCCAAGAAGTAGGCAGGGCGACAGATACGCAGTATTTT
- - TRBJ2-7 13 TRBV19 CASSSGGLYEQYF TGTGCCAGTAGTTCTGGAGGTCTCTACGAGCAGTACTTC
- - TRBJ2-5 15 TRBV4-1 CASSQRSGGQETQYF TGCGCCAGCAGCCAAAGGTCAGGTGGACAAGAGACCCAGTACTTC
- - TRBJ2-7 12 TRBV18 CASSSDTYEQYF TGTGCCAGCTCATCCGACACCTACGAGCAGTACTTC
- TRBD2 TRBJ2-2 15 TRBV6-5 CASTYSGRATGELFF TGTGCCAGCACATATAGCGGGAGGGCCACCGGGGAGCTGTTTTTT
once - TRBJ2-5 13 TRBV7-3 CASSPRGQETQYF TGTGCCAGCAGCCCAAGGGGCCAAGAGACCCAGTACTTC
- - TRBJ2-3 14 TRBV14 CASSQDEEADTQYF TGTGCCAGCAGCCAAGATGAGGAGGCAGATACGCAGTATTTT
- TRBD2 TRBJ2-3 15 TRBV10-1 CASSLAGGPGDTQYF TGCGCCAGCAGTTTAGCGGGAGGGCCTGGAGATACGCAGTATTTT
- - TRBJ2-3 15 TRBV14 CASSMTHSSTDTQYF TGTGCCAGCAGCATGACACATTCGAGCACAGATACGCAGTATTTT
- TRBD2 TRBJ2-1 14 TRBV11-3 CASSLGGGNNEQFF TGTGCCAGCAGCTTAGGCGGGGGGAACAATGAGCAGTTCTTC
- - TRBJ1-5 13 TRBV5-4 CASSLAGNQPQHF TGTGCCAGCAGCTTGGCAGGGAATCAGCCCCAGCATTTT
- TRBD2 TRBJ2-2 14 TRBV29-1 CSVASGTNTGELFF TGCAGCGTTGCCAGCGGGACCAACACCGGGGAGCTGTTTTTT
- TRBD2 TRBJ2-5 13 TRBV10-3 CAIRLAGEETQYF TGTGCCATCAGACTAGCGGGAGAAGAGACCCAGTACTTC
- TRBD1 TRBJ2-5 17 TRBV19 CASRQGGLTPRAGTQYF TGTGCCAGCCGACAGGGGGGGTTGACGCCCCGTGCGGGGACCCAGTACTTC
- - TRBJ2-2 15 TRBV19 CASSPEGVNTGELFF TGTGCCAGTAGCCCCGAGGGAGTTAACACCGGGGAGCTGTTTTTT
- - TRBJ2-1 14 TRBV11-2 CASSLMGGRNEQFF TGTGCCAGCAGCTTAATGGGGGGGCGGAATGAGCAGTTCTTC
- - TRBJ1-6 15 TRBV9 CASSVGLQLDSPLHF TGTGCCAGCAGCGTAGGACTACAACTTGATTCACCCCTCCACTTT
- - TRBJ2-4 11 TRBV7-9 CASSPSVEVNF TGTGCCAGCAGCCCAAGCGTGGAGGTCAACTTC
- TRBD1 TRBJ1-2 14 TRBV11-2 CASSPTRGAYGYTF TGTGCCAGCAGCCCAACCAGGGGGGCCTATGGCTACACCTTC
- - TRBJ1-5 15 TRBV6-4 CASRVKGPYNQPQHF TGTGCCAGCAGGGTAAAGGGGCCTTACAATCAGCCCCAGCATTTT
- - TRBJ2-1 11 TRBV5-1 CASSFQREQFF TGCGCCAGCAGCTTCCAGCGGGAGCAGTTCTTC
- TRBD1 TRBJ1-1 13 TRBV12-5 CASVGTVNTEAFF TGTGCTAGTGTCGGGACAGTGAACACTGAAGCTTTCTTT
- - TRBJ2-5 11 TRBV5-5 CASTGQETQYF TGTGCCAGTACGGGCCAAGAGACCCAGTACTTC
- TRBD2 TRBJ2-5 17 TRBV5-1 CASSLAGTSGLGQTQYF TGCGCCAGCAGCTTGGCCGGGACTAGCGGGCTCGGGCAGACCCAGTACTTC
- - TRBJ1-5 15 TRBV6-5 CASSYSTGGEQPQHF TGTGCCAGCAGTTACTCGACTGGAGGGGAACAGCCCCAGCATTTT
medium-sized TRBD2 TRBJ2-3 15 TRBV6-5 CASRGGLAGTDTQYF TGTGCCAGCAGGGGGGGACTAGCGGGGACAGATACGCAGTATTTT
few - TRBJ2-2 15 TRBV7-2 CASSSHSGGTGELFF TGTGCCAGCAGCTCTCACAGCGGAGGAACCGGGGAGCTGTTTTTT
- - TRBJ1-1 15 TRBV18 CASSPRQDASTEAFF TGTGCCAGCTCACCGAGACAGGACGCGAGCACTGAAGCTTTCTTT
- TRBD2 TRBJ2-3 15 TRBV9 CASSAQLAGTDTQYF TGTGCCAGCAGCGCCCAACTAGCGGGAACAGATACGCAGTATTTT
- TRBD1 TRBJ1-5 17 TRBV5-1 CASSYGTAGSGNQPQHF TGCGCCAGCAGCTATGGGACAGCCGGTTCCGGCAATCAGCCCCAGCATTTT